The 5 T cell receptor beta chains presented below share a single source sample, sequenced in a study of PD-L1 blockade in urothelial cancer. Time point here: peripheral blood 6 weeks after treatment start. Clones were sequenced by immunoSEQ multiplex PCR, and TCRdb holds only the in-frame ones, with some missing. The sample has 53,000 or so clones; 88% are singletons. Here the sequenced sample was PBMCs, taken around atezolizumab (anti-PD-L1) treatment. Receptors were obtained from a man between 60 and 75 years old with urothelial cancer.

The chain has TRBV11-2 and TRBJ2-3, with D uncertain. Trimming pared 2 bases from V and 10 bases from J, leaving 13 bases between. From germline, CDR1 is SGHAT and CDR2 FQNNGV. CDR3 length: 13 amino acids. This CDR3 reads CASSLSSRQAQYF. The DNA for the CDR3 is TGTGCCAGCAGCTTATCGTCCAGGCAGGCGCAGTATTTT. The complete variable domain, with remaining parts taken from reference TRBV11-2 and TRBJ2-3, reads EAGVAQSPRYKIIEKRQSVAFWCNPISGHATLYWYQQILGQGPKLLIQFQNNGVVDDSQLPKDRFSAERLKGVDSTLKIQPAKLEDSAVYLCASSLSSRQAQYFGPGTRLTVL.

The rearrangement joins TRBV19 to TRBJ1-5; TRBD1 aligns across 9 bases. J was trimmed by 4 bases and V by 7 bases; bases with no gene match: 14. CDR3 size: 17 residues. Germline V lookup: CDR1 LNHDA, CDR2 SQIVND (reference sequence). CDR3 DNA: TGTGCCAGTATAAAAGGTCCCGGGACAGGGCAAAATCAGCCCCAGCATTTT. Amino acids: CASIKGPGTGQNQPQHF.

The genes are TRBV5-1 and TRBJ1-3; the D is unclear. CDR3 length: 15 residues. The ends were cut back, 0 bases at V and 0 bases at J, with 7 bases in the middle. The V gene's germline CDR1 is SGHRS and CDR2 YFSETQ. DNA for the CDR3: TGCGCCAGCAGCTTGGACAGCAACTCTGGAAACACCATATATTTT. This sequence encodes CASSLDSNSGNTIYF. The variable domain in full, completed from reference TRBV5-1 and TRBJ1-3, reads KAGVTQTPRYLIKTRGQQVTLSCSPISGHRSVSWYQQTPGQGLQFLFEYFSETQRNKGNFPGRFSGRQFSNSRSEMNVSTLELGDSALYLCASSLDSNSGNTIYFGEGSWLTVV.

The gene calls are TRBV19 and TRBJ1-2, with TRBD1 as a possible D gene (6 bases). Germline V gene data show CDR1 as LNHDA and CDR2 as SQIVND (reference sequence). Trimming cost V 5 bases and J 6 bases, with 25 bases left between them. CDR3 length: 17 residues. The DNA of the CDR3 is TGTGCCAGTAGTGGTCGGGCTAATCAGGGGATGGGTAATGGCTACACCTTC. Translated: CASSGRANQGMGNGYTF.

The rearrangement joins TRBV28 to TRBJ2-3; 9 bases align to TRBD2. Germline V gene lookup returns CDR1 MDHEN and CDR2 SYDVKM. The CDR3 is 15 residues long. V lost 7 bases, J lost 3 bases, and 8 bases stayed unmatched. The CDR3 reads CASTGSGSGTDTQYF. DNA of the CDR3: TGTGCCAGCACCGGTAGCGGGAGTGGGACAGATACGCAGTATTTT.